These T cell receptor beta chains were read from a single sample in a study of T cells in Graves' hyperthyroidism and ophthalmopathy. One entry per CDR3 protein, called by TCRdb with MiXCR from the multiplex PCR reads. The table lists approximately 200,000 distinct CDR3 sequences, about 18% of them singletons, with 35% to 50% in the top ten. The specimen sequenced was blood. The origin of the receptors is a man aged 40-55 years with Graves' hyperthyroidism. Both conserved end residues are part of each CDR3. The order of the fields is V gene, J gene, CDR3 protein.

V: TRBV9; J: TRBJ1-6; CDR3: CASSVGDPRGLPYNSPLHF
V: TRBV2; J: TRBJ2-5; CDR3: CASSPRLADQETQYF
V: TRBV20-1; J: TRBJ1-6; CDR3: CSAREWGLLNSPLHF
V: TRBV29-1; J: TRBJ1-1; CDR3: CSAGTGNTEAFF
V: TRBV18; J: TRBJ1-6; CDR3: CASSPSGAPKHNSPLHF
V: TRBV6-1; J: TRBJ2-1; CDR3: CASSETGGRYYEQFF
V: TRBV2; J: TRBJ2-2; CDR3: CASSRDRNTGELFF
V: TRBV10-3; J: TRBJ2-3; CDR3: CATGTSGSRDTQYF
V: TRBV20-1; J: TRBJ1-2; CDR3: CSAQRVQSYGYTF
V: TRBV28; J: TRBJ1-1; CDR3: CASSLAALNTEAFF
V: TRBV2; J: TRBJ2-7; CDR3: CASSPLTSGASYEQYF
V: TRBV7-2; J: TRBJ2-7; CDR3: CASSFGTGASYEQYF
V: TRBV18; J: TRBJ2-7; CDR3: CASSPGTGSSYEQYF